A selection of T cell receptor beta chains follows, all from one sample in a study of T cell repertoires in cytomegalovirus infection. One entry per CDR3 protein, called by TCRdb with MiXCR from the reads. The sample carries about 400,000 distinct CDR3 sequences, roughly 34% recorded once. Their target antigens are unknown. This material consisted of cultured PBMCs, taken from culture after CMV antigen stimulation. The receptor set was obtained from a human donor in good health (CMV status not recorded). Some clones in this sample may be carry-over from other donors' samples. Both conserved end residues are part of each CDR3. Each record gives: CDR3 protein, J gene, V gene.

CDR3 protein: CASSPSDRDEQFF
J gene: TRBJ2-1
V gene: TRBV7-9

CDR3 protein: CASSAGQAEGTDTQYF
J gene: TRBJ2-3
V gene: TRBV9

CDR3 protein: CAISELASGSVNEQFF
J gene: TRBJ2-1
V gene: TRBV10-3

CDR3 protein: CASSYSIRGGGMNTEAFF
J gene: TRBJ1-1
V gene: TRBV6-5

CDR3 protein: CASSHTTGRETQYF
J gene: TRBJ2-5
V gene: TRBV19

CDR3 protein: CASSGGLSNQPQHF
J gene: TRBJ1-5
V gene: TRBV7-2

CDR3 protein: CASSLEGNLFF
J gene: TRBJ2-1
V gene: TRBV28

CDR3 protein: CASRRSTNEQFF
J gene: TRBJ2-1
V gene: TRBV5-6

CDR3 protein: CASSFGTVGEDTQYF
J gene: TRBJ2-3
V gene: TRBV5-3

CDR3 protein: CASRTGWTEAFF
J gene: TRBJ1-1
V gene: TRBV2

CDR3 protein: CASSLRSDRGFEAFF
J gene: TRBJ1-1
V gene: TRBV6-5

CDR3 protein: CASFRGTDTQYF
J gene: TRBJ2-3
V gene: TRBV2

CDR3 protein: CASSPRDRGYTIYF
J gene: TRBJ1-3
V gene: TRBV27

CDR3 protein: CASSYLAGNWDNEQFF
J gene: TRBJ2-1
V gene: TRBV6-2/TRBV6-3

CDR3 protein: CASSLQAGEGYEQYF
J gene: TRBJ2-7
V gene: TRBV7-8

CDR3 protein: CASSSGTAPNEKLFF
J gene: TRBJ1-4
V gene: TRBV7-8

CDR3 protein: CASRRDGRPLYGYTF
J gene: TRBJ1-2
V gene: TRBV12-3/TRBV12-4

CDR3 protein: CASSPLRRQGGGNQPQHF
J gene: TRBJ1-5
V gene: TRBV19

CDR3 protein: CASSLVREKIWDSSRPVGELFF
J gene: TRBJ2-2
V gene: TRBV12-3/TRBV12-4

CDR3 protein: CATSRELAGVLGESGELFF
J gene: TRBJ2-2
V gene: TRBV15

CDR3 protein: CASSSYGGRAGDTQYF
J gene: TRBJ2-3
V gene: TRBV7-3

CDR3 protein: CASSLAEGPYEQYF
J gene: TRBJ2-7
V gene: TRBV7-2

CDR3 protein: CASSTGVRAFF
J gene: TRBJ1-1
V gene: TRBV7-8

CDR3 protein: CASSQESYGGTKRGYGYTF
J gene: TRBJ1-2
V gene: TRBV4-1

CDR3 protein: CASSLARGSDQGYTF
J gene: TRBJ1-2
V gene: TRBV7-9

CDR3 protein: CASRLAGGQTQYF
J gene: TRBJ2-5
V gene: TRBV12-3/TRBV12-4

CDR3 protein: CASSAGGAKNIQYF
J gene: TRBJ2-4
V gene: TRBV28